The clone carrying this T cell receptor beta chain was counted a few times. No antigen is known for it. Using its own MiXCR run on the 5' RACE reads, TCRdb lists one record per CDR3 protein. In the table there are 13,000 to 15,000 distinct CDR3 sequences, roughly 9.1% of which are singletons. The data derive from a study of spatial heterogeneity in lung cancer. The overall study: The study observed each unique TCR and UMI combination more than ten times on average in raw reads.

Study-level points and caveats: The study found ubiquitous expanded tumor TCRs in blood more at resection than follow-up.

Germline CDR1 and CDR2: MNHEY and SMNVEV (reference sequence). The V end was cut by 2 bases, the J end by 7 bases, with 17 bases between. This CDR3 has 16 residues. Stated time point: sample taken at primary tumor resection. The sequenced material consisted of unsorted whole RNA from tumor, nontumor lung or frozen PBMC. A total of some 70 untreated early-stage non-small cell lung cancer patients served as donors. V is TRBV27 and J is TRBJ2-2; D may correspond to TRBD1 or TRBD2 (5 bases each). The sample was PBMCs, taken at surgery. The origin of this receptor is a male donor with early-stage non-small cell lung cancer. CDR3 coding DNA: TGTGCCAGCAGTTTAGTCGATGGGGGTGGGGTCGGGGAGCTGTTTTTT. It encodes CASSLVDGGGVGELFF.